Below are 20 T cell receptor beta chains sequenced from a single sample in a study of T cells in Graves' hyperthyroidism and ophthalmopathy. RNA transcripts gave rise to amplified TCR beta CDR3 regions. Carried out on the TCR CDR3, a first-round RT-PCR used the HTBI primer set. TCRdb processed the multiplex PCR reads anew with MiXCR; each CDR3 protein has one entry. This sample has a few hundred thousand distinct CDR3 sequences, with 25% found just once. Input material: blood. These receptors were taken from a man in his forties or fifties with Graves' hyperthyroidism.

This clonotype was seen more than once but under ten times. J is TRBJ2-1 and V is TRBV7-9; D not resolved. Germline V gene data show CDR1 as SEHNR and CDR2 as FQNEAQ (reference sequence). Trimming cost V 6 bases and J 5 bases, with 14 bases left between them. The CDR3 loop spans 14 amino acids. The DNA for the CDR3 is TGTGCCAGCAGTACAGACTCCGGCGACAATGAGCAGTTCTTC. Translating it yields CASSTDSGDNEQFF.

This clonotype came up many times. The gene calls are TRBV12-3 or TRBV12-4 and TRBJ2-3; tentatively, D is TRBD1 (5 bases). This CDR3 contains 16 residues. Trimming left V 3 bases short and J 5 bases short, with 18 bases between. The CDR3 bases are TGTGCCAGCAGTTTTGACGTGACAGCCCCTCGAGATACGCAGTATTTT. This codes for CASSFDVTAPRDTQYF.

This clonotype was seen repeatedly, ten times or more. This chain uses TRBV6-2 or TRBV6-3 with TRBJ2-5, with 8 bases that match TRBD1. Germline loops: CDR1 MNHEY, CDR2 SVGEGT. V dropped 6 bases and J dropped 3; count of bases not matched to a gene: 6. The CDR3 loop spans 14 amino acids. The chain's CDR3 is CASSGQGPEETQYF. DNA for the CDR3: TGTGCCAGCAGCGGACAGGGACCCGAAGAGACCCAGTACTTC.

In its sample, this clonotype was seen many times. V is TRBV12-3 or TRBV12-4 and J is TRBJ2-5; TRBD2 aligns across 12 bases. With V trimmed by 4 bases and J by 9 bases, 3 bases remained unmatched. This CDR3 contains 13 residues. The CDR3 spells CASSSGTSGSQYF. The CDR3 coding sequence is TGTGCCAGCAGTTCCGGGACTAGCGGGTCCCAGTACTTC.

This clonotype was found a few times. In DNA form, the CDR3 reads TGTGCCAGCAGGAACCCCGGGGACGAGCAGTACTTC. Its translation: CASRNPGDEQYF. The gene calls are TRBV7-9 and TRBJ2-7, with a tentative D call TRBD2 (5 bases). Deletions cut 6 bases from V and 5 bases from J, with 11 bases between. The V gene's germline CDR1 is SEHNR and CDR2 FQNEAQ (reference sequence). The CDR3 runs 12 residues.

The V call is TRBV29-1, the J call TRBJ1-1; 8 bases line up with TRBD1. This CDR3 is 13 amino acids long. V was clipped by 7 bases and J by 7 bases; unmatched bases: 11. Germline CDR1 SQVTM, CDR2 ANQGSEA. The CDR3 nucleotides read TGCAGCGCCCTAATGACAGGGGTGAATGAAGCTTTCTTT. It is translated as CSALMTGVNEAFF.

The genes are TRBV12-3 or TRBV12-4 and TRBJ1-6; D perhaps matches TRBD1 (6 bases). This CDR3 is 16 amino acids long. V was shortened by 5 bases and J by 5 bases, with 16 bases between the two germline ends. In DNA, the CDR3 is TGTGCCAGCAGTCCCGCGGGGGCGCCGAATAATTCACCCCTCCACTTT. It codes for CASSPAGAPNNSPLHF.

A single count supports this clonotype. The chain recombines TRBV9 with TRBJ2-7; D is tentatively TRBD1 or TRBD2 (6 bases each). Trimming took 0 bases from V and 6 from J, leaving 10 bases between them. CDR1 and CDR2 from the germline V gene are SGDLS and YYNGEE. The CDR3 runs 13 residues. The CDR3 DNA reads as TGTGCCAGCAGCGTAGCTGGAGGGGGCGAGCAGTACTTC. This encodes CASSVAGGGEQYF.

This clonotype was seen only a few times. J is TRBJ2-7 and V is TRBV20-1; D may be TRBD1 (5 bases). V was cut by 7 bases and J by 4 bases, with 14 bases left in between. The length of the CDR3 is 12 residues. Germline lookup yields CDR1 DFQATT and CDR2 SNEGSKA (reference sequence). The CDR3 bases are TGCAGTGTAGCAGGGCATATTTACGAGCAGTACTTC. Translating gives CSVAGHIYEQYF.

This clonotype came up a few times. This chain links TRBV2 with TRBJ2-5, with 10 bases lining up with TRBD2. From germline, CDR1 is SNHLY and CDR2 FYNNEI. The junction had 7 bases not matched to a gene; V was cut back by 4 bases and J by 5 bases. CDR3 length: 15 residues. The CDR3 is CASSGVRGLAETQYF. CDR3 coding DNA: TGTGCCAGCAGTGGGGTCCGGGGACTAGCGGAGACCCAGTACTTC.

This clonotype was seen a few times. The rearrangement joins TRBV28 to TRBJ2-5; D not resolved. This CDR3 is built from 11 residues. CDR1 and CDR2 from the germline V gene are MDHEN and SYDVKM. V lost 6 bases and J lost 3, with 5 bases in between. The CDR3 protein is CASRTKETQYF. CDR3 in DNA: TGTGCCAGCAGAACTAAAGAGACCCAGTACTTC.

The sample holds a few counts of this clonotype. The chain combines TRBV5-5 with TRBJ2-3; 9 bases agree with TRBD2. J lost 0 bases, V lost 4 bases, and 6 bases had no gene match. CDR1 is SGHKS, CDR2 YYEKEE, per germline (reference sequence). The CDR3 consists of 16 residues. This chain's CDR3 is CASSVRTSGSTDTQYF. The CDR3 nucleotides read TGTGCCAGCAGCGTCAGAACTAGCGGGAGCACAGATACGCAGTATTTT.

V gene TRBV20-1 combines with J gene TRBJ1-6; TRBD1 might be the D (5 bases). The CDR3 length is 17 residues. The germline V and J ends were trimmed by 1 base and 7 bases, with 20 bases remaining between them. The germline gives CDR1 DFQATT, CDR2 SNEGSKA (reference sequence). The CDR3 coding sequence is TGCAGTGCTAGAGGGGTGGGGGTAATCGGCGAAAATTCACCCCTCCACTTT. Translated, it gives CSARGVGVIGENSPLHF.

This clonotype was picked up a small number of times. This chain joins TRBV12-3 or TRBV12-4 and TRBJ1-4; no reliable D call. This CDR3 region has 11 residues. The ends were cut back, 2 bases at V and 10 bases at J, with 5 bases in the middle. CDR3 loop: CASSLLGKLFF. The CDR3 DNA sequence: TGTGCCAGCAGTTTACTCGGAAAACTGTTTTTT.

The table lists this clonotype with a few counts. The chain carries TRBV19 and TRBJ1-5, with 8 bases that match TRBD1. The CDR3 loop spans 15 amino acids. The V and J ends lost 3 bases and 6 bases, in that order; junction bases with no gene match: 7. Germline CDR1 LNHDA, CDR2 SQIVND (reference sequence). The CDR3 reads CASSMGQEEVQPQHF. The CDR3 DNA reads TGTGCCAGTAGTATGGGACAGGAAGAGGTTCAGCCCCAGCATTTT.

This rearrangement joins TRBV12-3 or TRBV12-4 to TRBJ1-1; D is possibly TRBD1 (5 bases). Deletions cut 4 bases from V and 4 bases from J, with 10 bases between. CDR3 size: 13 residues. The CDR3, as DNA: TGTGCCAGCAGTTCCTGGGGGATCACTGAAGCTTTCTTT. This encodes CASSSWGITEAFF.

The rearrangement uses TRBV5-1 and TRBJ1-2; TRBD1 matches at 7 bases. This CDR3 spans 14 amino acids. Germline V gene data show CDR1 as SGHRS and CDR2 as YFSETQ. V shed 5 bases and J 0 bases; nucleotides not matched to a gene: 4. As DNA, the CDR3 is TGCGCCAGCAGACCGGGACAGTCTAACTATGGCTACACCTTC. Protein: CASRPGQSNYGYTF.

This clonotype was counted many times. The chain joins TRBV30 to TRBJ1-1; D is unresolved. Germline CDR1 reads GTSNPN; CDR2 reads SVGIG (reference sequence). The CDR3 sequence is 13 residues long. V was clipped by 3 bases and J by 6 bases, with 14 bases between them. This CDR3 is CAWRLFLMAEAFF. In nucleotides, the CDR3 is TGTGCCTGGAGGTTGTTTCTAATGGCTGAAGCTTTCTTT. The full variable domain, in which reference TRBV30 and TRBJ1-1 provide the parts outside the CDR3, is SQTIHQWPATLVQPVGSPLSLECTVEGTSNPNLYWYRQAAGRGLQLLFYSVGIGQISSEVPQNLSASRPQDRQFILSSKKLLLSDSGFYLCAWRLFLMAEAFFGQGTRLTVV.

This clonotype came up a few times. This rearrangement joins TRBV5-5 to TRBJ1-5; D perhaps matches TRBD1 (6 bases). The germline CDR1 and CDR2 sequences are SGHKS and YYEKEE (reference sequence). This CDR3 region has 13 residues. Deletions cut 7 bases from V and 3 bases from J, with 11 bases between. CDR3 protein: CASEGGYNQPQHF. The CDR3 region has the DNA TGTGCCAGCGAGGGGGGATACAATCAGCCCCAGCATTTT.

To note about this clonotype: Sequence at one end of the junction differs from germline and may be a read error. This chain joins TRBV4-1 and TRBJ2-7; TRBD2 is a possible D gene (5 bases). Germline V gene sequence: CDR1 MGHRA, CDR2 YSYEKL. The CDR3 runs to 17 residues. CDR3 sequence reads: CASSHSLASGFAYEQYF. The CDR3 DNA follows: TGTGCCAGCAGCCATTCCCTAGCTTCGGGATTCGCCTACGAGCAGTACTTC.